The present entry profiles one T cell receptor (beta chain) with its context. This entry is derived from a study of blood T cell repertoires in COVID-19. Study-level background: Samples came from the United States, Italy and Spain, spanning acute and convalescent COVID-19.

Recruitment covered fewer than 25 US areas and drew participants whose ages spanned roughly 18 to 100 years. As handled by the study authors: It was from reference gene primer amplification that nucleated cell counts were estimated. Using immunoSEQ multiplex PCR, the repertoire was profiled, and TCRdb retains in-frame clones only, with some absent. V and J calls and clone size follow that table, whereas D and trimming were derived from the DNA. Of approximately 290,000 clones in the sample, 75% to 95% are singletons; the top ten hold more than 0.95%. The receptor was derived from a woman in her 30s who had recovered from COVID-19. Sequenced: PBMCs or T cells enriched from blood (not recorded which).

CDR3 protein: CASSRRTGRTDTGELFF. CDR3 coding DNA: TGTGCCAGCAGCCGGCGGACAGGGAGGACGGACACCGGGGAGCTGTTTTTT. The chain couples TRBV6-2 or TRBV6-3 to TRBJ2-2; 8 positions agree with TRBD1. The ends lost 6 bases at V and 3 bases at J; junction bases unmatched: 12. CDR3 length: 17 amino acids. Germline V gene sequence: CDR1 MNHEY, CDR2 SVGEGT.